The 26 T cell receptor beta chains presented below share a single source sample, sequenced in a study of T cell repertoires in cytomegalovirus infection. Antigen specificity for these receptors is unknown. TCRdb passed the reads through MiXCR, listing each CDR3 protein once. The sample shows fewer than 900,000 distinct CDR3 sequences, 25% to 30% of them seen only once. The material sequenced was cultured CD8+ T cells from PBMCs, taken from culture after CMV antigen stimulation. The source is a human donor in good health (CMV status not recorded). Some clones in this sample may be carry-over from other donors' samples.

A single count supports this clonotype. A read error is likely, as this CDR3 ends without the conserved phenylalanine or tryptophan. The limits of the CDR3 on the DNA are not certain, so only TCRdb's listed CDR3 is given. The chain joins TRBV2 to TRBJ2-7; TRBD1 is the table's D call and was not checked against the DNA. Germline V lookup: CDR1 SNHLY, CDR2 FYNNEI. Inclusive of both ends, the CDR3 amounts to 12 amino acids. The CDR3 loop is CASSHFRDRGFY.

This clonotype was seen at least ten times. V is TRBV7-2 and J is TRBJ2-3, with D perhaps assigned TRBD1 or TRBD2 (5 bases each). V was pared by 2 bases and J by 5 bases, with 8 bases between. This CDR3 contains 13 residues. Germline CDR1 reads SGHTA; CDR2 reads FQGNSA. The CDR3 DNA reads TGTGCCAGCAGCTTAATGGGGGAAGATACGCAGTATTTT. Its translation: CASSLMGEDTQYF.

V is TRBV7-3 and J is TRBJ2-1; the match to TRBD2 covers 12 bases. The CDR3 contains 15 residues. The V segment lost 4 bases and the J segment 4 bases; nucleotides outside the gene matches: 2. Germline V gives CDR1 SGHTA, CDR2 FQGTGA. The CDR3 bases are TGTGCCAGCAGCTCGACTAGCGGGAGATACAATGAGCAGTTCTTC. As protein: CASSSTSGRYNEQFF.

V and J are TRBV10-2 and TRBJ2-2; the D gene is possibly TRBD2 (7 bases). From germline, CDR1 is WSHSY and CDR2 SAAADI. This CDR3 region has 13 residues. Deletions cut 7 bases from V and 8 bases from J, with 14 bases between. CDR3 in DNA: TGCGCCAGCAACTATGGGGGGGCTGGGGAGCTGTTTTTT. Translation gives CASNYGGAGELFF.

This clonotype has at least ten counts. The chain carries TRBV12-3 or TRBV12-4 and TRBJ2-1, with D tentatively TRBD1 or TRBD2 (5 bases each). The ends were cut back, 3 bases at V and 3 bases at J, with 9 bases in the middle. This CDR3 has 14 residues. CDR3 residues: CASSFGGIYNEQFF. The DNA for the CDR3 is TGTGCCAGCAGTTTTGGGGGTATCTACAATGAGCAGTTCTTC.

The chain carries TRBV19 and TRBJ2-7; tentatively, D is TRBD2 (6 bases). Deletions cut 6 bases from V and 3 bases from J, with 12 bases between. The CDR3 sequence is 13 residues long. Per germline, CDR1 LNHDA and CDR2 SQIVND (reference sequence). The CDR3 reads CASSPMGGYEQYF. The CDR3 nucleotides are TGTGCCAGTAGCCCCATGGGGGGCTACGAGCAGTACTTC.

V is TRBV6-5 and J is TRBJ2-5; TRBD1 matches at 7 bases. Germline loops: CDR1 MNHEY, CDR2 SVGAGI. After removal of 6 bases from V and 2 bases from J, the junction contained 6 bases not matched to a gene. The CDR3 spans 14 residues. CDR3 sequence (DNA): TGTGCCAGCAGCGGCACAGGGGAACAAGAGACCCAGTACTTC. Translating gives CASSGTGEQETQYF.

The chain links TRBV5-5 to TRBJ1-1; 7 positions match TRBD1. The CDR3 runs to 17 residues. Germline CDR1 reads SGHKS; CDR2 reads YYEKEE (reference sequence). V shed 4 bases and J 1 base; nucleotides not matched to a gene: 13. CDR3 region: CASSPTWVGGKNTEAFF. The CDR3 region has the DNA TGTGCCAGCAGCCCCACCTGGGTAGGGGGCAAGAACACTGAAGCTTTCTTT.

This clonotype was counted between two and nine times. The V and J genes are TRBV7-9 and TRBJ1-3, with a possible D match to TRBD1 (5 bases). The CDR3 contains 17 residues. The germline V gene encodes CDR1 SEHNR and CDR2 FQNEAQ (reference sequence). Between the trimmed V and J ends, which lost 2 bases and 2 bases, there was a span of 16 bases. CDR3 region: CASSLRGGAGTGNTIYF. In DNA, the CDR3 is TGTGCCAGCAGCTTAAGGGGTGGCGCGGGAACTGGAAACACCATATATTTT.

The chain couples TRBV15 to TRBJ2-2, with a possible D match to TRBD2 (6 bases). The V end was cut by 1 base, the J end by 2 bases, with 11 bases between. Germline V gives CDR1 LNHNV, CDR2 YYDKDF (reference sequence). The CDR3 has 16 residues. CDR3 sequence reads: CATSRGRGVNTGELFF. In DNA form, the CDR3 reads TGTGCCACCAGCAGAGGGAGGGGAGTAAACACCGGGGAGCTGTTTTTT.

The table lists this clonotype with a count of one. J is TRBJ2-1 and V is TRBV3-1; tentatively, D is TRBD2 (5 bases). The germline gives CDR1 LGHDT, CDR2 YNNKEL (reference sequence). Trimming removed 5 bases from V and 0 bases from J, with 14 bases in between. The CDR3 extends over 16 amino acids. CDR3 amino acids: CASSYRGMSSYNEQFF. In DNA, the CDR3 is TGTGCCAGCAGCTACCGGGGAATGAGCTCCTACAATGAGCAGTTCTTC.

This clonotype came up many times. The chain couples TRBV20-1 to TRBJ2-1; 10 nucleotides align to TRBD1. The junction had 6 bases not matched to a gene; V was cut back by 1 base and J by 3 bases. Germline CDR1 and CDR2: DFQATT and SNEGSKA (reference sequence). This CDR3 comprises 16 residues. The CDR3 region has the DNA TGCAGTGCTAGAGCCCCGGGACAGGGGAGCTACAATGAGCAGTTCTTC. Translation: CSARAPGQGSYNEQFF.

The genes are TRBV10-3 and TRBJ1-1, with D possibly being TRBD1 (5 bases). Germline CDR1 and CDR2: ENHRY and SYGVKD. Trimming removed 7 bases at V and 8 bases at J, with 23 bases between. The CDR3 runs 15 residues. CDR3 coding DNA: TGTGCCATCAAGGAAGGCGACAGTCGCCGACACGAAGCTTTCTTT. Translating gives CAIKEGDSRRHEAFF.

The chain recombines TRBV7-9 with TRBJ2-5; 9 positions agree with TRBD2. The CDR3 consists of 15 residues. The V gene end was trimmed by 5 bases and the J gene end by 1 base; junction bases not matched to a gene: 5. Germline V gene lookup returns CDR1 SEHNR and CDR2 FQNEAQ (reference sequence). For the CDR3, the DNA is TGTGCCAGCAGCCCTAGCGGGGAGATCCAAGAGACCCAGTACTTC. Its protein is CASSPSGEIQETQYF.

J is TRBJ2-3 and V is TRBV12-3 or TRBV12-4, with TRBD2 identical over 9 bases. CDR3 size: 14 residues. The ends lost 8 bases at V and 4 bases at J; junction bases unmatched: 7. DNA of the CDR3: TGTGCCAGCCTCGCGGGGGGGAGGGCAGATACGCAGTATTTT. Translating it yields CASLAGGRADTQYF.

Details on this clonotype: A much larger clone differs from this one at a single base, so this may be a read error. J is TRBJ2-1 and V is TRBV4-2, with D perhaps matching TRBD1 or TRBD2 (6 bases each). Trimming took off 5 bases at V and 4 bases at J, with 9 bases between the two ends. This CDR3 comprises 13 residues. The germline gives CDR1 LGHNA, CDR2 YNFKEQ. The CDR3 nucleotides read TGTGCCAGCAGCGCGGGACATTACAATGAGCAGTTCTTC. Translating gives CASSAGHYNEQFF.

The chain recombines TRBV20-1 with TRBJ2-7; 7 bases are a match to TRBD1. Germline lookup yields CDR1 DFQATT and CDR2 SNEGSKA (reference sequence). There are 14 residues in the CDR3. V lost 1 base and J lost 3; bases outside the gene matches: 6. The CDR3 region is CSARARTGHYEQYV. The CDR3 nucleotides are TGCAGTGCTAGAGCCCGGACAGGACACTACGAGCAGTACGTC.

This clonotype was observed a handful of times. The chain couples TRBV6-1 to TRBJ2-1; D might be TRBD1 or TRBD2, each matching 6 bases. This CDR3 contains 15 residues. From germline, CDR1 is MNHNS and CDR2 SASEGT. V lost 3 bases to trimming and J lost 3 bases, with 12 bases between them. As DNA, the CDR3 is TGTGCCAGCAGTGATGGGGGGCCAATCTACAATGAGCAGTTCTTC. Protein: CASSDGGPIYNEQFF.

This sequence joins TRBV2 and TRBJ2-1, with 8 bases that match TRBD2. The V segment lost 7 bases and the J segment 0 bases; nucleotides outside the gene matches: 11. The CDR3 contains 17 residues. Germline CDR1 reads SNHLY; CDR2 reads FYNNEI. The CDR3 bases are TGTGCCAGCAAGGGGGGGTGGCGGGGGGACTCCTACAATGAGCAGTTCTTC. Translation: CASKGGWRGDSYNEQFF.

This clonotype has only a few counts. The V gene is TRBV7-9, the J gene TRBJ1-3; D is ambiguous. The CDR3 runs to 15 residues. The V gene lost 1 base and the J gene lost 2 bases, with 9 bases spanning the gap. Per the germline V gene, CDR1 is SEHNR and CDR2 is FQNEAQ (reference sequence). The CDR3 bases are TGTGCCAGCAGCTTAGGCGAGGGAACTGGAAACACCATATATTTT. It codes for CASSLGEGTGNTIYF. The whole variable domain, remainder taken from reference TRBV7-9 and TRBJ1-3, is DTGVSQNPRHKITKRGQNVTFRCDPISEHNRLYWYRQTLGQGPEFLTYFQNEAQLEKSRLLSDRFSAERPKGSFSTLEIQRTEQGDSAMYLCASSLGEGTGNTIYFGEGSWLTVV.

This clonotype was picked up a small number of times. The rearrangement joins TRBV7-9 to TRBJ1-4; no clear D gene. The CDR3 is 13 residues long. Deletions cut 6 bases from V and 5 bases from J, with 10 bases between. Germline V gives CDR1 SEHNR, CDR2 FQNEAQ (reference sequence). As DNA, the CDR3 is TGTGCCAGCAGGATCGACCGGAATGAAAAACTGTTTTTT. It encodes CASRIDRNEKLFF.

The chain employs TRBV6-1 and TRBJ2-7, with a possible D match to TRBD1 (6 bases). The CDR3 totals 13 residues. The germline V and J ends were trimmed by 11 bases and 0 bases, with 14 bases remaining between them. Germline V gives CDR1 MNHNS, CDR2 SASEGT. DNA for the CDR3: TGTGCCGCCCGCAAGGACAGCTCCTACGAGCAGTACTTC. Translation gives CAARKDSSYEQYF.

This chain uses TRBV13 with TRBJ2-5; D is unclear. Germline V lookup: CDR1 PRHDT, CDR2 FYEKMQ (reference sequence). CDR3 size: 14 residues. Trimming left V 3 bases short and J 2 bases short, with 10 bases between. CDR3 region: CASSFVTEQETQYF. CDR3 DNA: TGTGCCAGCAGCTTCGTGACGGAACAAGAGACCCAGTACTTC.

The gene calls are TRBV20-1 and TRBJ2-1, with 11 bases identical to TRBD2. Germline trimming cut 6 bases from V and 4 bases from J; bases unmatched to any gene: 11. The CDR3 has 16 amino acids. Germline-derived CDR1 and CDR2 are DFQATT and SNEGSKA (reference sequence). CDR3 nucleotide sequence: TGCAGTGCCGAGAGAACGACTAGCGGGGAGTACAATGAGCAGTTCTTC. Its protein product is CSAERTTSGEYNEQFF.

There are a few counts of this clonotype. CDR3 sequence: CASSPQRHNEQFF. The CDR3 nucleotides are TGTGCCAGCAGCCCACAGCGGCACAATGAGCAGTTCTTC. The chain employs TRBV11-2 and TRBJ2-1; TRBD2 might be the D (5 bases). Trimming stripped 5 bases from V and 5 bases from J, with 10 bases between. This CDR3 region has 13 residues. Germline CDR1 and CDR2: SGHAT and FQNNGV.

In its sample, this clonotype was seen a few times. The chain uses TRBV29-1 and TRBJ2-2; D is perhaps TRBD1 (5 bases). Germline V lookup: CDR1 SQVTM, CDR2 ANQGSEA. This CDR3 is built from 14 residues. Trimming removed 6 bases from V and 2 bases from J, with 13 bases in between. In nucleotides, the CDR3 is TGCAGCGTCTCGGCCGACAGAAACACCGGGGAGCTGTTTTTT. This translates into CSVSADRNTGELFF.